This TCR beta chain was identified during a study of blood T cell repertoires in COVID-19. Here immunoSEQ multiplex PCR was the method, and the copy in TCRdb shows in-frame clones only, minus some. The sample yields 300,000 to 350,000 clones, nearly 90% seen once. The sequenced material came from peripheral blood. The TCR was taken from a woman between 35 and 50 years old with COVID-19, enrolled during active disease.

The CDR3 DNA reads TGTGCCAGCAGCGCCTACAGGGGCTTAGGGAATGAGCAGTTCTTC. Amino acid sequence: CASSAYRGLGNEQFF. V gene TRBV9 combines with J gene TRBJ2-1; 7 positions match TRBD1. The CDR3 runs 15 residues. Germline CDR1 is SGDLS and CDR2 is YYNGEE. V dropped 3 bases and J dropped 7; count of bases not matched to a gene: 10. Combining the CDR3 with reference TRBV9 and TRBJ2-1 gives the whole variable domain DSGVTQTPKHLITATGQRVTLRCSPRSGDLSVYWYQQSLDQGLQFLIQYYNGEERAKGNILERFSAQQFPDLHSELNLSSLELGDSALYFCASSAYRGLGNEQFFGPGTRLTVL.